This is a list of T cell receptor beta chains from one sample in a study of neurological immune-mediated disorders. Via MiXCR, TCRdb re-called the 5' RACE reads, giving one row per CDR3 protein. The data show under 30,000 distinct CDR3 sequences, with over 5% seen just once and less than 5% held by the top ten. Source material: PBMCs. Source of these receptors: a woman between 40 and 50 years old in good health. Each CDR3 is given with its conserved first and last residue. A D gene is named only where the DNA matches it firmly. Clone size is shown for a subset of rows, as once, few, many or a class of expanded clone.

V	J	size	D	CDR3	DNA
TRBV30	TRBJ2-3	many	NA	CAWSSASKDTQYF	TGTGCCTGGAGCTCCGCGAGTAAGGATACGCAGTATTTT
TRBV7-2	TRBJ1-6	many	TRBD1	CASSLFNTGAGYSPLHF	TGTGCCAGCAGTCTTTTCAACACAGGGGCGGGGTATTCACCCCTCCACTTT
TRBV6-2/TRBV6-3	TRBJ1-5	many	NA	CASSYLDRNNQPQHF	TGTGCCAGCAGTTACTTAGACAGGAACAATCAGCCCCAGCATTTT
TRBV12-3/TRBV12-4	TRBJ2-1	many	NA	CASSLDDYNEQFF	TGTGCCAGCAGTTTGGACGACTACAATGAGCAGTTCTTC
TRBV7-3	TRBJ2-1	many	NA	CASSPRADSYNEQFF	TGTGCCAGCAGCCCGAGGGCGGACTCCTACAATGAGCAGTTCTTC
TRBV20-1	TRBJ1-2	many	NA	CSAARYGYTF	TGCAGTGCCGCCCGGTATGGCTACACCTTC
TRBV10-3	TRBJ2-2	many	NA	CAISWSGPGLNTGELFF	TGTGCCATCAGTTGGAGCGGGCCAGGGTTGAACACCGGGGAGCTGTTTTTT
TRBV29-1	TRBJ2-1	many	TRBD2	CSVEELAGGRNEQFF	TGCAGCGTTGAGGAACTAGCGGGAGGGAGGAATGAGCAGTTCTTC
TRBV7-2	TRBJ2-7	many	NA	CASSLDSEQYF	TGTGCCAGCAGCTTAGACTCAGAGCAGTACTTC
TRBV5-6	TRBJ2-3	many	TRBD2	CASTSWGSGLAGVTDTQYF	TGTGCCAGCACCTCCTGGGGGTCCGGCTTAGCGGGAGTCACAGATACGCAGTATTTT
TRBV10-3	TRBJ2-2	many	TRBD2	CAISLAGGSNTGELFF	TGTGCCATCAGCCTAGCGGGAGGCTCTAACACCGGGGAGCTGTTTTTT
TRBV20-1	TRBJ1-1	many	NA	CSASGGNTEAFF	TGCAGTGCCTCGGGGGGGAACACTGAAGCTTTCTTT
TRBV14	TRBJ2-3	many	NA	CASSQTLGLHYPDTQYF	TGTGCCAGCAGCCAAACCCTCGGTCTTCACTACCCAGATACGCAGTATTTT
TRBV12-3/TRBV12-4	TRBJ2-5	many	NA	CASSLAGLETQYF	TGTGCCAGCAGTTTAGCGGGACTGGAGACCCAGTACTTC
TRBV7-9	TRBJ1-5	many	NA	CASSPGRAAHNQPQHF	TGTGCCAGCAGCCCCGGTCGGGCAGCCCACAATCAGCCCCAGCATTTT
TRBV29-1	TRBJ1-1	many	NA	CSTQFGGTEAFF	TGCAGCACCCAATTTGGGGGCACTGAAGCTTTCTTT
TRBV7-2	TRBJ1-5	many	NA	CASSFRGYQPQHF	TGTGCCAGCAGCTTTCGGGGATATCAGCCCCAGCATTTT
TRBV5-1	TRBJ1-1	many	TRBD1	CASSSGGKSAEAFF	TGCGCCAGCAGCTCAGGGGGTAAGAGCGCTGAAGCTTTCTTT
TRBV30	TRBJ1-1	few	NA	CAWSISLDWAFF	TGTGCCTGGAGTATTAGTCTGGACTGGGCTTTCTTT
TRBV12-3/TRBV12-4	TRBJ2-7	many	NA	CASSLEGREDEQYF	TGTGCCAGCAGTTTAGAAGGCAGGGAGGACGAGCAGTACTTC
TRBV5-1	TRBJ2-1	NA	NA	CASSEVGYNEQFF	TGCGCCAGCAGTGAGGTAGGGTACAATGAGCAGTTCTTC
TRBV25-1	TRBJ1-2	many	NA	CASTGSNYGYTF	TGTGCCAGCACTGGTAGCAACTATGGCTACACCTTC
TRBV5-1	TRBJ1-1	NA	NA	CASSPDEAAAFF	TGCGCCAGCAGCCCCGATGAGGCTGCGGCTTTCTTT
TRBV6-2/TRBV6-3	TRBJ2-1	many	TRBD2	CASSYGTSAHEQFF	TGTGCCAGCAGTTACGGGACTAGCGCCCATGAGCAGTTCTTC
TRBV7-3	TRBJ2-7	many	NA	CASSFMSAGEKYEQYF	TGTGCCAGCAGCTTCATGTCCGCGGGTGAGAAATACGAGCAGTACTTC
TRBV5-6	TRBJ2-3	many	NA	CASSLELERSPRTDTQYF	TGTGCCAGCAGCTTGGAACTAGAGAGGTCCCCCCGCACAGATACGCAGTATTTT
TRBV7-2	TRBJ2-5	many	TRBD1	CASSRDSLTRTQYF	TGTGCCAGCAGCCGGGACAGCCTGACGCGGACCCAGTACTTC
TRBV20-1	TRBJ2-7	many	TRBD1	CSGTPGTGTYEQYF	TGCAGTGGCACACCCGGGACAGGAACATACGAGCAGTACTTC
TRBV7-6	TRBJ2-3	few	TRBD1	CASRRLPGQGDTDTQYF	TGTGCCAGCAGACGCCTCCCGGGACAGGGGGACACAGATACGCAGTATTTT